This T cell receptor beta chain comes out of a study of CD8+ T cells in alopecia areata. RNA extraction and reverse transcription yielded cDNA as sequencing template. Only in-frame clones appear in the TCRdb table, and some are missing; sequencing was by immunoSEQ multiplex PCR. The sample has 65,000 to 95,000 clones, 51% seen once. This CDR3 is 10 amino acids long. Trimming stripped 1 base from V and 6 bases from J, with 0 bases between. CDR1 is SQVTM, CDR2 ANQGSEA, per germline. The chain uses TRBV29-1 and TRBJ2-2; no clear D gene. The sample comprised NKG2D-high CD8+ T cells sorted from blood. The TCR originated in a human donor with alopecia areata. The CDR3, as DNA: TGCAGCGTTGAAGCCGGGGAGCTGTTTTTT. The encoded protein is CSVEAGELFF.